This T cell receptor beta chain stems from a study of tumor and adjacent non-tumor tissue in lung cancer (dated by TCRdb to 2016 to 2019). At the level of the whole study: Of the cohort, some 12 patients had adenocarcinoma, 2 had squamous cell carcinoma and 1 had small cell lung cancer. Among the approximately 15 patients, ages ranged from about 31 to 76 years, approximately 10 were men and 5 were women, and disease was TNM stage I to III. Sequencing produced 125,075,908 productive TCRbeta reads in total, an average of about 4.2 million reads per sample. Using bulk TCRbeta repertoires from approximately 15 lung cancer patients, the study set lung tumor tissue side by side with matched distant non-tumor lung tissue. A few dozen paired specimens, one tumor and one normal lung sample per patient, were profiled by TCRbeta CDR3 sequencing. On the study overall, not on this receptor specifically: Tumor tissue showed significantly higher TCR diversity (inverse Simpson) than normal lung tissue, at about 400 vs 150 (P = 0.0075, Mann-Whitney U test). A significantly larger cumulative share of the repertoire was made up by the top 100 clones in normal lung than in tumor tissue. Significantly higher TCR diversity was found in younger patients, and higher tumor TCR diversity was associated with shorter overall and disease-free survival. Neither the sequencing platform nor unique molecular identifiers are named or mentioned anywhere in the methods. The cohort had only 15 or so patients, and the authors noted that larger samples and more detailed clinical data are needed. Because peripheral blood was not sequenced, the blood TCRbeta repertoires of the lung cancer patients in the study went unexamined.

This clonotype appeared many times. No antigen is known for it. No base quality values were provided; no much bigger clone lies one nucleotide off. The germline V gene (reference sequence) provides CDR1 DFQATT and CDR2 SNEGSKA. V drops 5 bases and J drops 5 bases, leaving 16 bases in between. Counted from cysteine to phenylalanine, this CDR3 has 14 amino acids. Only the CDR3 DNA stays, 42 bases, in frame from base 1. The method was multiplex PCR. Sequencing was carried out with an Illumina HiSeq 2500. TCRbeta libraries were constructed through three rounds of nested PCR with primers (Table S4) according to protocols adapted from ARM-PCR. Before sequencing, PCR products in the 200-500 bp range were cut out of the gel and cleaned up using the QIAquick gel extraction kit. Per the authors' processing: Trimmomatic was used to clean the reads, FLASH was used to merge the reads into complete CDR3 sequences, and MiTCR was used to assign the reads to V(D)J germline segments. VDJtools was used to compute clonal diversity as the inverse Simpson's index. In-frame sequences lacking a premature stop codon were counted as productive reads. TCRdb's own reprocessing of the public reads used fastp at Q25 and MiXCR and kept productive beta chains. A single entry per CDR3 protein holds the most common genes and DNA from its merged rows. V and J calls and clone size were set by TCRdb, not the authors. The sample table holds roughly 90,000 distinct CDR3 sequences, of which roughly three quarters were seen once. The biggest ten clones account for 20% to 25% of the sample.

RNA was isolated from bulk unsorted tissue, and RNA quality was assessed with a NanoDrop ND-1000 and an Agilent 2100. Distant non-tumor tissue taken more than 3 cm from the tumor edge was used as the normal lung sample. All donors had newly diagnosed lung cancer, had not received prior chemotherapy, and were admitted for thoracic surgery in China between August and November 2014. Patients with previous radiotherapy or chemotherapy, or with another concurrent cancer, were excluded from the study. Pieces of surgical tissue measuring 1-2 cm3 were kept in RNAlater solution and stored at -80 degrees C until use.

The sequence was obtained from a woman between 45 and 60 years old with non-small cell lung cancer. This receptor chain uses TRBV20-1 and TRBJ2-1; the D call is possibly TRBD1 or TRBD2, each sharing 5 bases. Sequencing was carried out using distant non-tumor lung tissue. The bases are TGCAGTGCTTCTAACCGGGACGTGAACAATGAGCAGTTCTTC. This translates into CSASNRDVNNEQFF.